This T cell receptor (beta chain) was sequenced for a study of CXCR3-negative and CXCR3-positive naive CD8 T cells. Overall study results and limits: Naive CXCR3-negative cells resembled naive CXCR3-positive cells in TRBV-TRBJ usage; memory cells differed.

CD8+ T cell subsets were each sorted in triplicate, about 330,000 cells apiece. Germline CDR1 SNHLY, CDR2 FYNNEI. The CDR3 loop spans 15 amino acids. Libraries were UMI-labeled 5' RACE TRB cDNA. TCRdb reprocessed the 5' RACE reads, keeping one entry per CDR3 protein, no DNA. Its table lists some 130,000 distinct CDR3 sequences. As for this clonotype: The antigen remains unidentified.

The V gene is TRBV2, the J gene TRBJ2-7; TCRdb names TRBD1, which stays unverified in the absence of DNA. This clonotype originated in a human donor in good health. Some clones in this sample may be carry-over from other donors' samples. The sequenced sample consisted of naive CXCR3- CD8+ T cells from blood. The subset was: CD45RO-CCR7+CD27+CD95- naive CD8+ T cells lacking CXCR3 (TNR3-). CDR3 protein: CASRQGADKTYEQYF.